This T cell receptor beta chain derives from a study of cytomegalovirus exposure and HLA in healthy donors. In the PCR, 60 Vbeta and 13 Jbeta primers were used. The protocol was immunoSEQ multiplex PCR, while the TCRdb copy is restricted to in-frame clones and leaves out a portion. The sample comprises about 130,000 clones, 80% of which are singletons, and about 4.3% rests with the top ten. The V gene end was trimmed by 1 base and the J gene end by 0 bases; junction bases not matched to a gene: 8. CDR3 size: 17 residues. Germline CDR1 SGHDT, CDR2 YYEEEE. The chain carries TRBV5-6 and TRBJ2-3; TRBD2 agrees at 7 bases. The sequenced sample was PBMCs. The origin of this receptor is a man aged 25-45 years in good health. The CDR3 DNA follows: TGTGCCAGCAGCTTGTGGGCTAGCGGAACTAGCACAGATACGCAGTATTTT. Translating gives CASSLWASGTSTDTQYF.